Listed below are T cell receptor beta chains from one sample, sequenced in a study of PD-1 blockade in mismatch repair-deficient tumors. Sequencing was performed with immunoSEQ multiplex PCR; in TCRdb, only in-frame clones are kept and a portion is missing. The profile shows roughly 120,000 clones, 88% of them singletons. The input for sequencing was peripheral blood, taken almost 74 weeks after starting pembrolizumab. The origin of the receptors is an adult with mismatch repair-deficient cancer. CDR3s include the opening cysteine and the closing phenylalanine or tryptophan. D genes are given only for firm matches. Expanded clones get a size class; other rows say once, few or many, or leave the size out.

D	size	V	J	DNA	CDR3
NA	once	TRBV11-2	TRBJ2-1	TGTGCCAGCAGCCCCGGGTGGGGTGAGCAGTTCTTC	CASSPGWGEQFF
NA	NA	TRBV5-6	TRBJ2-7	TGTGCCAGCAGCTTGACAGGTTACTACGAGCAGTACTTC	CASSLTGYYEQYF
TRBD1	NA	TRBV6-1	TRBJ2-1	TGTGCCAGCATGAGAGGGGGCAGAGAGTACAATGAGCAGTTCTTC	CASMRGGREYNEQFF
NA	once	TRBV28	TRBJ2-1	TGTGCCAGCCCTCCAATGGAGCAGGGGGGGGGTTACAATGAGCAGTTCTTC	CASPPMEQGGGYNEQFF
NA	NA	TRBV6-5	TRBJ2-2	TGTGCCAGCAGTTACACCAGGAGCACCGGGGAGCTGTTTTTT	CASSYTRSTGELFF
TRBD1	few	TRBV19	TRBJ1-2	TGTGCCAGTGCACCACAGGGGACGGGTGGCTACACCTTC	CASAPQGTGGYTF
TRBD2	NA	TRBV19	TRBJ2-3	TGTGCCAGTAATACGGGAGGGAGCGATACGCAGTATTTT	CASNTGGSDTQYF
NA	NA	TRBV29-1	TRBJ2-7	TGCAGCGTTGAAGATCAATGGGCAGGCGGCGAGCAGTACTTC	CSVEDQWAGGEQYF
TRBD1	once	TRBV7-9	TRBJ1-2	TGTGCCAGCAGCTTTAGGGACAGGGGGGAGAGTAACTATGGCTACACCTTC	CASSFRDRGESNYGYTF
NA	NA	TRBV5-5	TRBJ2-2	TGTGCCAGCAGCTTGGTCCGTCGGGAGAACGGGGAGCTGTTTTTT	CASSLVRRENGELFF
NA	NA	TRBV11-3	TRBJ2-2	TGTGCCAGCAGCGGGGGGGCTTTCGACACCGGGGAGCTGTTTTTT	CASSGGAFDTGELFF
TRBD2	once	TRBV5-1	TRBJ2-1	TGCGCCAGCAGCTTGGAGTTAGCGGGAGTTTTTGAGCAGTTCTTC	CASSLELAGVFEQFF
NA	NA	TRBV4-1	TRBJ1-5	TGCGCCAGCAGCCCCCCAGGGGCCAACCAGCCCCAGCATTTT	CASSPPGANQPQHF
NA	NA	TRBV6-5	TRBJ2-3	TGTGCCAGCTTGGGTGGAGGATCGGATACGCAGTATTTT	CASLGGGSDTQYF
TRBD2	NA	TRBV6-6	TRBJ2-7	TGTGCCAGCAGTTATACCAGGACTAGCGGCTACGAGCAGTACTTC	CASSYTRTSGYEQYF
NA	NA	TRBV19	TRBJ2-2	TGTGCCAGTAGTCTAACCTTGGGGAACACCGGGGAGCTGTTTTTT	CASSLTLGNTGELFF
TRBD1	NA	TRBV10-3	TRBJ2-1	TGTGCCATCAGTGTACCACAGGGGGGCTCCTACAATGAGCAGTTCTTC	CAISVPQGGSYNEQFF
TRBD1	once	TRBV30	TRBJ1-1	TGTGCCTGGGACAGGGGGGGCTCGGTCACTGAAGCTTTCTTT	CAWDRGGSVTEAFF
TRBD1	NA	TRBV19	TRBJ2-7	TGTGCCAGTAGTATCGGACAGGGGGGGTACGAGCAGTACTTC	CASSIGQGGYEQYF
NA	NA	TRBV18	TRBJ2-2	TGTGCCAGCTCACCGGGGACGAACACCGGGGAGCTGTTTTTT	CASSPGTNTGELFF
NA	NA	TRBV5-4	TRBJ2-7	TGTGCCACCAGCCAGCAGCTTGGCTGGGACGAGCAGTACTTC	CATSQQLGWDEQYF
NA	NA	TRBV5-6	TRBJ2-7	TGTGCCAGCAGCGATTCGACAGGTCTTGGGATTTACGAGCAGTACTTC	CASSDSTGLGIYEQYF
TRBD1	NA	TRBV7-8	TRBJ2-7	TGTGCCAGCAGGCCGAACAGGGGATCGGGGATCGGCGAGCAGTACTTC	CASRPNRGSGIGEQYF
NA	NA	TRBV4-1	TRBJ2-1	TGCGCCAGCAGCCAAGAGGCAAAGAACAATGAGCAGTTCTTC	CASSQEAKNNEQFF
NA	NA	TRBV7-2	TRBJ1-4	TGTGCCAGCGCATATGTGGGGGCGGGTAATGAAAAACTGTTTTTT	CASAYVGAGNEKLFF
TRBD2	NA	TRBV25-1	TRBJ2-7	TGTGCCAGCAGTGTCGGGACTAGCCTATCCTACGAGCAGTACTTC	CASSVGTSLSYEQYF
NA	NA	TRBV20-1	TRBJ1-2	TGCAGTGCTAGGGTAGGGGTCGGCTACACCTTC	CSARVGVGYTF
NA	NA	TRBV9	TRBJ1-4	TGTGCCAGCAGCGACGATGCAACTAATGAAAAACTGTTTTTT	CASSDDATNEKLFF
NA	once	TRBV5-8	TRBJ2-2	TGTGCCAGCAGTTCCGGCGGACCCGGCCCAACGAACACCGGGGAGCTGTTTTTT	CASSSGGPGPTNTGELFF
NA	NA	TRBV7-2	TRBJ1-2	TGTGCCAGCAGCCCGAGTAACTATGGCTACACCTTC	CASSPSNYGYTF
NA	NA	TRBV25-1	TRBJ1-1	TGTGCCAGCAGTACGCAAGAAGGACTGAACACTGAAGCTTTCTTT	CASSTQEGLNTEAFF
NA	NA	TRBV2	TRBJ1-3	TGTGCCAGCAGTGAACAGCCTGGAAACACCATATATTTT	CASSEQPGNTIYF
TRBD1	NA	TRBV27	TRBJ2-3	TGTGCCAGCAGTCTGACAGGGGGGAATACGCAGTATTTT	CASSLTGGNTQYF
NA	NA	TRBV7-9	TRBJ2-1	TGTGCCAGCAGCTTGGGGGACTATGAGCAGTTCTTC	CASSLGDYEQFF
NA	NA	TRBV7-2	TRBJ1-2	TGTGCCAGCAGCTTAGGGGGGGCGGGACCTAAGTATGGCTACACCTTC	CASSLGGAGPKYGYTF